The 21 T cell receptor beta chains given below trace back to one sample, sequenced in a study of metastatic and nonmetastatic thyroid tumors. All patients reached thyroid surgery having received no treatment beforehand. With MiXCR, TCRdb reprocessed the PCR reads. Altogether about 4,900 clones are present, under 30% being singletons, with the ten largest covering roughly 18%. Sequencing was done on a sample of adjacent normal tissue. These receptors all come from a female donor with papillary thyroid cancer or a benign thyroid nodule (not recorded which). Some clones in this sample may be carry-over from other donors' samples.

This clone is termed medium-sized. The chain carries TRBV10-3 and TRBJ2-6; D may be TRBD1 (5 bases). Between the trimmed V and J ends, which lost 8 bases and 0 bases, there was a span of 11 bases. The CDR3 consists of 15 residues. Germline CDR1 ENHRY, CDR2 SYGVKD. This chain's CDR3 is CAIRVTGSGANVLTF. The DNA for the CDR3 is TGTGCCATCCGAGTCACAGGCTCTGGGGCCAACGTCCTGACTTTC.

Sample share makes this clone large (0.1 to 1%). The chain combines TRBV2 with TRBJ1-4; possibly TRBD1 for D (6 bases). Trimming stripped 4 bases from V and 5 bases from J, with 14 bases between. Germline assignment: CDR1 SNHLY and CDR2 FYNNEI. The length of the CDR3 is 15 residues. CDR3 nucleotides: TGTGCCAGCAGTGGGGGGACAAGGCGGAATGAAAAACTGTTTTTT. This gives the protein CASSGGTRRNEKLFF.

About this clone itself: Mismatch with germline at one junction end may stem from a read error. The chain uses TRBV12-3 or TRBV12-4 and TRBJ2-3; the D is unclear. This CDR3 spans 16 amino acids. This CDR3 is CASSTTAIVSTYTQYF. CDR3 bases: TGTGCCAGCAGTACGACGGCCATCGTCAGCACATATACGCAGTATTTT.

A few counts support this clone. The chain combines TRBV27 with TRBJ1-2; 7 bases align to TRBD1. The CDR3 totals 14 residues. The germline V gene encodes CDR1 MNHEY and CDR2 SMNVEV (reference sequence). V was pared by 7 bases and J by 6 bases, with 11 bases of the junction left unmatched. The CDR3 DNA sequence: TGTGCCAGCAAGACAGGGAGCCCCTCGGATGGCTACACCTTC. This translates into CASKTGSPSDGYTF.

This clone was observed a handful of times. The genes are TRBV28 and TRBJ1-3, with 7 nucleotides matching TRBD1. There are 17 residues in the CDR3. Looked up from germline, CDR1 is MDHEN and CDR2 is SYDVKM. V trimming: 2 bases; J trimming: 1 base; junction bases outside the gene matches: 8. The CDR3 DNA follows: TGTGCCAGCAGTTTAATCTCGGGACAGACATCTGGAAACACCATATATTTT. It encodes CASSLISGQTSGNTIYF.

This clone was seen a handful of times. The chain employs TRBV6-5 and TRBJ1-5; D remains ambiguous. V dropped 3 bases and J dropped 0 bases, with 18 bases sitting between them. The length of the CDR3 is 18 residues. The V gene's germline CDR1 is MNHEY and CDR2 SVGAGI. The CDR3 loop is CASSYSQLGFYSNQPQHF. As DNA, the CDR3 is TGTGCCAGCAGTTATAGCCAACTAGGATTTTATAGCAATCAGCCCCAGCATTTT.

J is TRBJ1-1 and V is TRBV6-1, with TRBD1 as a possible D gene (5 bases). With 5 bases removed from V and 3 bases from J, the gap between germline ends came to 22 bases. There are 17 residues in the CDR3. Germline V gene sequence: CDR1 MNHNS, CDR2 SASEGT. The CDR3 bases are TGTGCCAGCAGTCTCCTTAACGGGGCATTTGAGCACACTGAAGCTTTCTTT. It translates to CASSLLNGAFEHTEAFF.

This clone was counted ten times or more. V and J are TRBV3-1 and TRBJ2-3, with no clear D. CDR1 is LGHDT, CDR2 YNNKEL, per germline (reference sequence). The CDR3 has 14 residues. V shed 5 bases and J shed 5 bases, with 14 bases lying between them. The CDR3 reads CASSVRPRVDTQYF. The CDR3 bases are TGTGCCAGCAGCGTCCGACCTCGGGTAGATACGCAGTATTTT.

The chain joins TRBV6-1 to TRBJ2-7; perhaps TRBD1 as D (6 bases). The V end lost 4 bases, the J end lost 6 bases, and 16 bases lay between the germline ends. Germline V gene data show CDR1 as MNHNS and CDR2 as SASEGT. The CDR3 is 14 amino acids. The CDR3 spells CASSAEYRVPEQYF. Here the CDR3 DNA reads TGTGCCAGCAGTGCCGAATACAGGGTACCCGAGCAGTACTTC.

By share, this clone ranks as medium-sized. V gene TRBV28 combines with J gene TRBJ2-3, with D perhaps being TRBD1 or TRBD2 (5 bases each). This CDR3 is built from 15 residues. CDR1 and CDR2 (germline): MDHEN, SYDVKM. Trimming removed 7 bases at V and 1 base at J, with 15 bases between. As DNA, the CDR3 is TGTGCCAGCAAGGGACCGCTGGGGGGCACAGATACGCAGTATTTT. Translation: CASKGPLGGTDTQYF.

This clone was seen more than once but under ten times. The J gene is TRBJ1-2, the V gene TRBV6-2 or TRBV6-3; no reliable D call. V lost 2 bases and J 5 bases, leaving 9 bases between the germline ends. The V gene's germline CDR1 is MNHEY and CDR2 SVGEGT. CDR3 length equals 13 residues. In DNA form, the CDR3 reads TGTGCCAGCAGTTACCGCGGACCGTATGGCTACACCTTC. As protein: CASSYRGPYGYTF.

The chain combines TRBV11-1 with TRBJ2-1; 12 bases map to TRBD2. Trimming at V came to 1 base and at J to 6 bases, leaving 4 bases not matched to a gene. This CDR3 is built from 16 residues. Per the germline V gene, CDR1 is SGHAT and CDR2 is FQDESV (reference sequence). This chain's CDR3 is CASSLGLAGARNEQFF. Written as DNA, the CDR3 is TGTGCCAGCAGCTTAGGACTAGCGGGAGCACGCAATGAGCAGTTCTTC.

This clone came up many times. The V and J genes are TRBV5-4 and TRBJ1-4; D uncertain. This CDR3 region has 14 residues. Deletions cut 3 bases from V and 5 bases from J, with 11 bases between. From germline, CDR1 is SGHNT and CDR2 YYREEE (reference sequence). CDR3 sequence reads: CASSSEGPNEKLFF. CDR3 coding DNA: TGTGCCAGCAGCTCGGAGGGTCCCAATGAAAAACTGTTTTTT.

The DNA of the CDR3 is TGCGCCAGCAGCTTAGTACTAGGCGGGTACGAGCAGTACTTC. Residues: CASSLVLGGYEQYF. This rearrangement joins TRBV5-1 to TRBJ2-7; possibly TRBD2 for D (5 bases). V was shortened by 2 bases and J by 4 bases, with 13 bases between the two germline ends. Germline V lookup: CDR1 SGHRS, CDR2 YFSETQ. This CDR3 is built from 14 residues.

This clone was counted only a few times. The V gene is TRBV27, the J gene TRBJ2-7; the D is unclear. This CDR3 has 11 residues. Trimming stripped 8 bases from V and 0 bases from J, with 5 bases between. Germline CDR1 MNHEY, CDR2 SMNVEV (reference sequence). The CDR3: CASSSSYEQYF. The CDR3 DNA sequence: TGTGCCAGCTCTAGCTCCTACGAGCAGTACTTC.

In its sample, this clone was seen a few times. V gene TRBV6-1 combines with J gene TRBJ2-1; the D call may be TRBD1 or TRBD2 (5 bases each). The CDR3 runs 13 residues. Germline V gives CDR1 MNHNS, CDR2 SASEGT. Trimming stripped 6 bases from V and 12 bases from J, with 18 bases between. This chain's CDR3 is CASRDGAGPVQFF. CDR3 DNA sequence: TGTGCCAGCAGGGACGGGGCAGGTCCCGTGCAGTTCTTC.

The chain carries TRBV10-1 and TRBJ2-2; D gene unclear. The CDR3 contains 12 residues. The germline gives CDR1 WNHNN, CDR2 SYGVQD (reference sequence). V lost 6 bases and J lost 2, with 4 bases in between. The CDR3 reads CASRDNTGELFF. DNA for the CDR3: TGCGCCAGCAGAGATAACACCGGGGAGCTGTTTTTT.

This rearrangement joins TRBV6-1 to TRBJ2-1; D is possibly TRBD2 (6 bases). CDR1 MNHNS and CDR2 SASEGT come from the germline V gene. V lost 6 bases and J lost 8, with 17 bases in between. The CDR3 length is 14 residues. This chain's CDR3 is CASRRETSSYEQFF. DNA for the CDR3: TGTGCCAGCAGGAGAGAGACTAGTTCCTATGAGCAGTTCTTC.

This clone is labeled as medium-sized. The rearrangement uses TRBV2 and TRBJ2-1; D remains unclear. CDR1 is SNHLY and CDR2 is FYNNEI in the germline V gene. Trimming removed 1 base at V and 7 bases at J, with 8 bases between. This CDR3 comprises 13 residues. CDR3 loop: CASSEGSGNEQFF. CDR3 DNA sequence: TGTGCCAGCAGTGAAGGCTCCGGAAATGAGCAGTTCTTC.

This clone is judged medium-sized (0.01 to 0.1%). The chain uses TRBV7-2 and TRBJ2-7, with TRBD2 identical over 7 bases. The CDR3 totals 15 residues. With V trimmed by 4 bases and J by 7 bases, 13 bases remained unmatched. Germline CDR1 is SGHTA and CDR2 is FQGNSA. The CDR3 loop is CASSSLSGIGLEQYF. CDR3 in DNA: TGTGCCAGCAGCTCCCTCAGCGGGATCGGGCTTGAGCAGTACTTC.

A remark on this clone: At one end, the junction sequence differs from germline, possibly due to a read error. The chain recombines TRBV28 with TRBJ2-7; possibly TRBD2 for D (6 bases). Looked up from germline, CDR1 is MDHEN and CDR2 is SYDVKM. The length of the CDR3 is 16 residues. CDR3 in DNA: TGTGCCAGCACTTCTATGGGGGGTACTAGTATGTACGATCAGTACTTC. Translation gives CASTSMGGTSMYDQYF. The whole variable domain, filled in from reference TRBV28 and TRBJ2-7, reads DVKVTQSSRYLVKRTGEKVFLECVQDMDHENMFWYRQDPGLGLRLIYFSYDVKMKEKGDIPEGYSVSREKKERFSLILESASTNQTSMYLCASTSMGGTSMYDQYFGPGTRLTVT.